The 7 T cell receptor beta chains in this list originate from one sample, sequenced in a study of cytomegalovirus exposure and HLA in healthy donors. This table comes from immunoSEQ multiplex PCR, and its TCRdb copy is limited to in-frame clones, with some not included. This sample has some 250,000 clones, with approximately 83% found just once. The sample comprised PBMCs. All receptors derive from a woman in her 30s in good health and CMV-seropositive.

The chain links TRBV5-1 to TRBJ1-1, with no clear D. Germline V gene data show CDR1 as SGHRS and CDR2 as YFSETQ. V was trimmed by 2 bases and J by 2 bases, leaving 7 bases between them. This CDR3 contains 13 residues. This CDR3 is CASSLVHNTEAFF. The CDR3 DNA follows: TGCGCCAGCAGCTTAGTACACAACACTGAAGCTTTCTTT. Together with reference TRBV5-1 and TRBJ1-1, the CDR3 gives the full variable domain: KAGVTQTPRYLIKTRGQQVTLSCSPISGHRSVSWYQQTPGQGLQFLFEYFSETQRNKGNFPGRFSGRQFSNSRSEMNVSTLELGDSALYLCASSLVHNTEAFFGQGTRLTVV.

CDR3 protein: CASSYAEANYGYTF. The CDR3, as DNA: TGTGCCAGCAGTTACGCCGAAGCCAACTATGGCTACACCTTC. The chain joins TRBV6-5 to TRBJ1-2; D is unresolved. Per the germline V gene, CDR1 is MNHEY and CDR2 is SVGAGI. This CDR3 region has 14 residues. Trimming shortened V by 2 bases and J by 2 bases, and 9 bases separated the two germline ends.

The rearrangement joins TRBV9 to TRBJ2-4; 8 bases fit TRBD2. This CDR3 is 17 amino acids long. The V segment lost 3 bases and the J segment 0 bases; nucleotides outside the gene matches: 8. Germline CDR1 reads SGDLS; CDR2 reads YYNGEE. Written as DNA, the CDR3 is TGTGCCAGCAGCGAACTAGCGGAGAACTCAGCCAAAAACATTCAGTACTTC. This translates into CASSELAENSAKNIQYF. Complete variable domain (other parts from reference TRBV9 and TRBJ2-4): DSGVTQTPKHLITATGQRVTLRCSPRSGDLSVYWYQQSLDQGLQFLIQYYNGEERAKGNILERFSAQQFPDLHSELNLSSLELGDSALYFCASSELAENSAKNIQYFGAGTRLSVL.

The J gene is TRBJ2-3, the V gene TRBV5-1; D might be TRBD2 (5 bases). The CDR3 has 15 amino acids. Germline CDR1 SGHRS, CDR2 YFSETQ. Trimming took off 2 bases at V and 2 bases at J, with 12 bases between the two ends. The CDR3 here is CASSFISGNTDTQYF. In nucleotides, the CDR3 is TGCGCCAGCAGCTTTATCAGCGGAAACACAGATACGCAGTATTTT.

The chain combines TRBV9 with TRBJ1-2, with D unclear. The V gene lost 0 bases and the J gene lost 8 bases, with 20 bases spanning the gap. Germline V lookup: CDR1 SGDLS, CDR2 YYNGEE. The CDR3 covers 16 residues. DNA of the CDR3: TGTGCCAGCAGCGTAGACTTGCAGGTATGGTCGTCCGGCTACACCTTC. It codes for CASSVDLQVWSSGYTF.

The chain recombines TRBV19 with TRBJ1-2; D not resolved. Trimming cost V 2 bases and J 7 bases, with 26 bases left between them. The CDR3 consists of 18 residues. Germline CDR1 and CDR2: LNHDA and SQIVND (reference sequence). The CDR3 coding sequence is TGTGCCAGTAGTATAAACAGCCCCACGGGGTCCTCAATTGGTGGCTACACCTTC. This translates into CASSINSPTGSSIGGYTF.

The chain combines TRBV2 with TRBJ1-2; D not certain. The CDR3 sequence is 11 residues long. V was trimmed by 8 bases and J by 2 bases, leaving 6 bases between them. CDR1 and CDR2 (germline): SNHLY, FYNNEI. In nucleotides, the CDR3 is TGTGCCAGCCCCGGGAACTATGGCTACACCTTC. Its translation is CASPGNYGYTF.